The 30 T cell receptor beta chains below come from one sample, sequenced in a study of T cell repertoires in cytomegalovirus infection. Antigens of these TCRs are unknown. Via MiXCR, TCRdb re-called the reads, giving one row per CDR3 protein. The profile covers hundreds of thousands of distinct CDR3 sequences, with around a third appearing a single time and approximately 18% taken by the ten largest. Material: cultured PBMCs, obtained from culture after CMV antigen stimulation. These receptors all come from a human donor in good health (CMV status not recorded). Some clones in this sample may be carry-over from other donors' samples.

V and J are TRBV25-1 and TRBJ1-1; no clear D. The length of the CDR3 is 13 residues. Germline values: CDR1 MGHDK, CDR2 SYGVNS. Trimming removed 6 bases at V and 5 bases at J, with 13 bases between. Here the CDR3 DNA reads TGTGCCAGCAGAGACACCCGAGGGACTGAAGCTTTCTTT. Protein sequence: CASRDTRGTEAFF.

The chain combines TRBV10-3 with TRBJ2-6; D not resolved. CDR3 length: 14 amino acids. Germline V gene sequence: CDR1 ENHRY, CDR2 SYGVKD. The V end lost 8 bases, the J end lost 2 bases, and 10 bases lay between the germline ends. CDR3 bases: TGTGCCATCGGAGATTCCACTGGGGCCAACGTCCTGACTTTC. This sequence encodes CAIGDSTGANVLTF.

Many counts were recorded for this clonotype. The CDR3 DNA is TGTGCCAGCAGCCTCCCCAGCGGCCTCCCCAAGGACGAGCAGTACTTC. It is translated as CASSLPSGLPKDEQYF. The genes are TRBV7-9 and TRBJ2-7, with D perhaps matching TRBD2 (5 bases). Germline CDR1 reads SEHNR; CDR2 reads FQNEAQ (reference sequence). V dropped 5 bases and J dropped 5 bases, with 22 bases sitting between them. The CDR3 is 16 residues long.

This clonotype was recorded a few times. The chain employs TRBV6-6 and TRBJ1-5; D possibly corresponds to TRBD1 (6 bases). V was shortened by 6 bases and J by 6 bases, with 12 bases between the two germline ends. CDR1 is MNHNY and CDR2 is SVGAGI in the germline V gene (reference sequence). The length of the CDR3 is 13 residues. CDR3 nucleotides: TGTGCCAGCAGCTCTAGGACAGTTCAGCCCCAGCATTTT. It translates to CASSSRTVQPQHF.

The rearrangement uses TRBV7-4 and TRBJ2-3; 10 nucleotides agree with TRBD2. V trimming: 2 bases; J trimming: 4 bases; junction bases outside the gene matches: 9. The CDR3 sequence is 17 residues long. CDR1 is SGHVT, CDR2 SQSDAQ, per germline. DNA of the CDR3: TGTGCCAGCAGCTTATGGTCAGCGGGGGGGCCATCAGATACGCAGTATTTT. Translated, it gives CASSLWSAGGPSDTQYF. Drawing the rest from reference TRBV7-4 and TRBJ2-3, the complete variable domain is GAGVSQSPRYKVAKRGRDVALRCDSISGHVTLYWYRQTLGQGSEVLTYSQSDAQRDKSGRPSGRFSAERPERSVSTLKIQRTEQGDSAVYLCASSLWSAGGPSDTQYFGPGTRLTVL.

This clonotype was detected a few times. The V and J genes are TRBV14 and TRBJ1-2; 7 nucleotides agree with TRBD1. Germline V gene sequence: CDR1 SGHDN, CDR2 FVKESK. This CDR3 contains 15 residues. V lost 4 bases and J lost 4; bases outside the gene matches: 9. The CDR3 nucleotides are TGTGCCAGCAGCCCATATGGACAGGCCGGCTATGGCTACACCTTC. The encoded protein is CASSPYGQAGYGYTF.

The genes are TRBV10-3 and TRBJ1-3; D remains unclear. The CDR3 extends over 15 amino acids. CDR1 ENHRY and CDR2 SYGVKD come from the germline V gene. Trimming pared 3 bases from V and 0 bases from J, leaving 9 bases between. The CDR3 spells CAISDGSHSGNTIYF. The CDR3 nucleotides are TGTGCCATCAGTGACGGCAGCCACTCTGGAAACACCATATATTTT.

The gene calls are TRBV6-6 and TRBJ1-4, with a weak D call TRBD1 (5 bases). The CDR3 is 15 amino acids. The germline gives CDR1 MNHNY, CDR2 SVGAGI (reference sequence). Trimming took off 4 bases at V and 6 bases at J, with 15 bases between the two ends. The CDR3 DNA sequence: TGTGCCAGCAGTTCCGATCCCGGAGGGGATGAAAAACTGTTTTTT. Translating gives CASSSDPGGDEKLFF.

This clonotype was found many times. V and J are TRBV7-2 and TRBJ1-4; unclear D gene. The germline gives CDR1 SGHTA, CDR2 FQGNSA. Trimming stripped 2 bases from V and 5 bases from J, with 15 bases between. The CDR3 is made up of 16 amino acids. The CDR3 sequence is CASSLRRGGPNEKLFF. The CDR3 bases are TGTGCCAGCAGCTTAAGAAGAGGAGGGCCCAATGAAAAACTGTTTTTT.

The sample holds many counts of this clonotype. The chain employs TRBV7-9 and TRBJ2-1, with 13 nucleotides matching TRBD2. V dropped 3 bases and J dropped 0; count of bases not matched to a gene: 8. Germline V gene sequence: CDR1 SEHNR, CDR2 FQNEAQ (reference sequence). The CDR3 runs 19 residues. The CDR3 DNA reads TGTGCCAGCAGCTTTGGGACTAGCGGGACCAAAGGCTCCTACAATGAGCAGTTCTTC. Translated: CASSFGTSGTKGSYNEQFF.

V usage is TRBV7-6 and J usage is TRBJ2-1; 8 positions agree with TRBD1. The germline V gene encodes CDR1 SGHVS and CDR2 FNYEAQ. J gave up 1 base and V 5 bases, and 7 bases lay outside the gene matches. This CDR3 region has 16 residues. CDR3: CASSKPRQGSYNEQFF. CDR3 in DNA: TGTGCCAGCAGCAAACCCCGACAGGGGTCCTACAATGAGCAGTTCTTC.

Comment on this clonotype: The junction differs from germline at one of its ends, possibly a read error. The V and J genes are TRBV5-3 and TRBJ1-3; D gene unclear. TRBV5-3 is marked as an open reading frame, function uncertain. The CDR3 is 12 amino acids. The CDR3 loop reads CASSSDPSTIYF. The CDR3 DNA follows: TGTGCCAGCAGCTCGGACCCGTCCACCATATATTTT.

This chain uses TRBV6-2 or TRBV6-3 with TRBJ2-1; TRBD2 agrees at 12 bases. Losses at the gene ends were 6 bases for V and 5 bases for J; bases not matched to a gene: 8. The germline V gene encodes CDR1 MNHEY and CDR2 SVGEGT. The CDR3 is 16 amino acids. The CDR3 protein is CASRPLAGGYHNEQFF. As DNA, the CDR3 is TGTGCCAGCAGACCGCTAGCGGGAGGGTACCACAATGAGCAGTTCTTC.

This clonotype was observed a few times. V and J are TRBV7-6 and TRBJ2-7; D unclear. V was clipped by 10 bases and J by 6 bases, with 25 bases between them. CDR3 length equals 15 residues. Germline V gives CDR1 SGHVS, CDR2 FNYEAQ. Here the CDR3 reads CAIRGQTERFAEQYF. The DNA for the CDR3 is TGTGCCATCAGAGGCCAAACAGAAAGGTTTGCCGAGCAGTACTTC.

The chain couples TRBV7-9 to TRBJ1-1, with D unclear. Germline lookup yields CDR1 SEHNR and CDR2 FQNEAQ (reference sequence). V was trimmed by 11 bases and J by 9 bases, leaving 22 bases between them. The CDR3 extends over 13 amino acids. CDR3 sequence: CAGSQASVPKAFF. CDR3 nucleotide sequence: TGTGCCGGATCTCAGGCGTCCGTACCCAAAGCTTTCTTT.

This clonotype was picked up one time. The rearrangement uses TRBV5-4 and TRBJ1-1; maybe TRBD1 (6 bases). The CDR3 runs to 17 residues. CDR1 and CDR2 (germline): SGHNT, YYREEE (reference sequence). V was pared by 0 bases and J by 2 bases, with 17 bases between. In DNA form, the CDR3 reads TGTGCCAGCAGCTTGGGGGGAAGGGGTGGGGGCAACACTGAAGCTTTCTTT. The encoded protein is CASSLGGRGGGNTEAFF.

The chain is built from TRBV7-9 and TRBJ1-1, with no clear D. The CDR3 is made up of 13 amino acids. Trimming took off 8 bases at V and 0 bases at J, with 10 bases between the two ends. The V gene's germline CDR1 is SEHNR and CDR2 FQNEAQ (reference sequence). CDR3 amino acids: CASVNSLNTEAFF. CDR3 bases: TGTGCCAGCGTTAACAGCTTGAACACTGAAGCTTTCTTT.

V gene TRBV12-3 or TRBV12-4 combines with J gene TRBJ2-7; D tentatively fits TRBD1 or TRBD2 (5 bases each). V lost 3 bases and J 6 bases, leaving 18 bases between the germline ends. This CDR3 contains 15 residues. CDR3 sequence (DNA): TGTGCCAGCAGTTTGCAGTACGGGGCAGTGGCCGAGCAGTACTTC. It yields the protein CASSLQYGAVAEQYF.

V and J are TRBV20-1 and TRBJ1-5, with 10 nucleotides matching TRBD1. This CDR3 region has 16 residues. The germline V gene encodes CDR1 DFQATT and CDR2 SNEGSKA (reference sequence). With 3 bases clipped from V and 2 bases from J, the junction kept 7 bases outside the gene matches. This CDR3 reads CSARGTGEGGNQPQHF. The CDR3 DNA follows: TGCAGTGCTAGGGGGACAGGGGAAGGTGGCAATCAGCCCCAGCATTTT.

The rearrangement links TRBV27 to TRBJ1-1; D gene unclear. Trimming cost V 3 bases and J 0 bases, with 8 bases left between them. Germline CDR1 is MNHEY and CDR2 is SMNVEV (reference sequence). The CDR3 sequence is 14 residues long. Here the CDR3 DNA reads TGTGCCAGCAGTTTCGGCCTTATGAACACTGAAGCTTTCTTT. It encodes CASSFGLMNTEAFF.

On this clonotype itself: At one of its ends the junction is not consistent with the germline gene, which may arise from a read error. V gene TRBV4-1 combines with J gene TRBJ2-7; 10 positions agree with TRBD1. Germline V gene data show CDR1 as MGHRA and CDR2 as YSYEKL. The CDR3 runs to 14 residues. The CDR3 nucleotides read TGTGCCAGCAGCCAAGGGACAGGGGAATACGAGCAGTACTTC. Protein: CASSQGTGEYEQYF.

This clonotype has more than one count but fewer than ten. The chain carries TRBV6-5 and TRBJ2-3, with 10 bases aligning to TRBD2. Germline trimming cut 2 bases from V and 5 bases from J; bases unmatched to any gene: 10. Germline V gives CDR1 MNHEY, CDR2 SVGAGI. CDR3 length equals 17 residues. The CDR3 is CASSYTRSGGAGDTQYF. The CDR3 nucleotides are TGTGCCAGCAGTTACACGAGAAGCGGGGGGGCCGGAGATACGCAGTATTTT.

This clonotype showed up many times. The chain combines TRBV7-2 with TRBJ2-3; D is ambiguous. Germline V lookup: CDR1 SGHTA, CDR2 FQGNSA. Trimming shortened V by 5 bases and J by 3 bases, and 9 bases separated the two germline ends. The CDR3 is 13 amino acids. In DNA form, the CDR3 reads TGTGCCAGCAGCCGCCCTACTACAGATACGCAGTATTTT. Protein: CASSRPTTDTQYF.

This sequence joins TRBV20-1 and TRBJ2-7; D gene unclear. V lost 6 bases and J 3 bases, leaving 18 bases between the germline ends. The CDR3 runs to 14 residues. Looked up from germline, CDR1 is DFQATT and CDR2 is SNEGSKA (reference sequence). DNA of the CDR3: TGCAGTGCCCCGCGTTCCCGCATCGACTACGAGCAGTACTTC. It is translated as CSAPRSRIDYEQYF.

The chain is built from TRBV10-3 and TRBJ2-7, with D perhaps TRBD1 (5 bases). The V gene lost 7 bases and the J gene lost 1 base, with 14 bases spanning the gap. The CDR3 runs to 14 residues. Germline CDR1 is ENHRY and CDR2 is SYGVKD. In DNA form, the CDR3 reads TGTGCCATCACCCAAGCCCACAGGTCCTACGAGCAGTACTTC. It translates to CAITQAHRSYEQYF.

The chain has TRBV7-6 and TRBJ2-2, with a tentative D call TRBD2 (6 bases). Per germline, CDR1 SGHVS and CDR2 FNYEAQ. V lost 5 bases and J 0 bases, leaving 13 bases between the germline ends. CDR3 size: 16 residues. The CDR3 loop reads CASSPGSGPNTGELFF. The CDR3 bases are TGTGCCAGCAGCCCCGGGAGCGGGCCGAACACCGGGGAGCTGTTTTTT.

This clonotype turned up a few times. The chain links TRBV28 to TRBJ1-1, with TRBD1 identical over 7 bases. This CDR3 region has 14 residues. V lost 5 bases, J lost 6 bases, and 9 bases stayed unmatched. Germline assignment: CDR1 MDHEN and CDR2 SYDVKM. CDR3: CASSLTQGDAEAFF. The CDR3 nucleotides are TGTGCCAGCAGTCTAACCCAGGGGGACGCTGAAGCTTTCTTT. Looking up the rest from reference TRBV28 and TRBJ1-1 gives the full variable domain: DVKVTQSSRYLVKRTGEKVFLECVQDMDHENMFWYRQDPGLGLRLIYFSYDVKMKEKGDIPEGYSVSREKKERFSLILESASTNQTSMYLCASSLTQGDAEAFFGQGTRLTVV.

The sample holds many counts of this clonotype. The J gene is TRBJ2-1, the V gene TRBV7-2; TRBD2 aligns across 7 bases. The J segment lost 4 bases and the V segment lost 5 bases, leaving 8 bases of the junction unmatched. This CDR3 comprises 15 residues. Germline lookup yields CDR1 SGHTA and CDR2 FQGNSA. The CDR3 DNA follows: TGTGCCAGCAGCCCCGGCGGGGGACCGTACAATGAGCAGTTCTTC. The encoded protein is CASSPGGGPYNEQFF.

The chain combines TRBV7-6 with TRBJ2-5; 7 nucleotides line up with TRBD2. CDR3 length: 16 residues. The V segment lost 1 base and the J segment 4 bases; nucleotides outside the gene matches: 9. In germline, CDR1 is SGHVS, CDR2 FNYEAQ. CDR3 sequence: CASSLGRGSRGETQYF. CDR3 nucleotides: TGTGCCAGCAGCTTAGGGCGGGGGAGCCGAGGAGAGACCCAGTACTTC.

In its sample, this clonotype was seen a few times. This sequence joins TRBV7-2 and TRBJ2-1; no definite D call. The CDR3 covers 14 residues. V lost 5 bases and J 4 bases, leaving 12 bases between the germline ends. In germline, CDR1 is SGHTA, CDR2 FQGNSA. The CDR3 bases are TGTGCCAGCAGCCGGCAAACCCCGTACAATGAGCAGTTCTTC. This encodes CASSRQTPYNEQFF.